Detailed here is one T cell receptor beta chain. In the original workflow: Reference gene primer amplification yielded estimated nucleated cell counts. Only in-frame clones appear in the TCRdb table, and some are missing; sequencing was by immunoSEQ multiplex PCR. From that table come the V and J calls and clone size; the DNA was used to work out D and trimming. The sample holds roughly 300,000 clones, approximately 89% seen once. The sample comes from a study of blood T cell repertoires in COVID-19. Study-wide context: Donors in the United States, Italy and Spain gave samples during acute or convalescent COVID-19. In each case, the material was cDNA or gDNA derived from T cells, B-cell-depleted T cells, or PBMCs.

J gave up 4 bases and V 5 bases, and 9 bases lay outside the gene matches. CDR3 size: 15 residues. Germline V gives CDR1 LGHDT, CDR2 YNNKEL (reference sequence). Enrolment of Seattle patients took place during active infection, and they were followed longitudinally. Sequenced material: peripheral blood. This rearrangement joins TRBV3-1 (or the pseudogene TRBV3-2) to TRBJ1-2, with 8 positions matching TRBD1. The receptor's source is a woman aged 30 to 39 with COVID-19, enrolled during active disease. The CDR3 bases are TGTGCCAGCAGCGGTGCAGGGGGCTTGAGCTATGGCTACACCTTC. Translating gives CASSGAGGLSYGYTF.